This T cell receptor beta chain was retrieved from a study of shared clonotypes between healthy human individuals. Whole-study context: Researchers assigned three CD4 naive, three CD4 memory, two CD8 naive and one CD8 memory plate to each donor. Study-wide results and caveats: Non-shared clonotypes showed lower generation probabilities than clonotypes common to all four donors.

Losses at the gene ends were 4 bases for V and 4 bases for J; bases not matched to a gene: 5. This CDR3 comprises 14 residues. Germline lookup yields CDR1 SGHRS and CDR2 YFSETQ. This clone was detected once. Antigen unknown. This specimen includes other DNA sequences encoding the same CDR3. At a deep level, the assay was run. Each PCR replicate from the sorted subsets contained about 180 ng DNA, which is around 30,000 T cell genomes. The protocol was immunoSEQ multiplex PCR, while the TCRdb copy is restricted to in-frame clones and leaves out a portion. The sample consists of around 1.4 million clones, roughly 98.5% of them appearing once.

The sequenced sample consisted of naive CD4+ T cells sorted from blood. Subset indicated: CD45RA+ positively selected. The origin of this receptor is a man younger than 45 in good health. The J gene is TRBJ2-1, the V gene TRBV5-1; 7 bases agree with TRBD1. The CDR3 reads CASSPGTEYNEQFF. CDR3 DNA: TGCGCCAGCAGCCCTGGGACAGAATACAATGAGCAGTTCTTC. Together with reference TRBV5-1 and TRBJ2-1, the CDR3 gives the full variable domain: KAGVTQTPRYLIKTRGQQVTLSCSPISGHRSVSWYQQTPGQGLQFLFEYFSETQRNKGNFPGRFSGRQFSNSRSEMNVSTLELGDSALYLCASSPGTEYNEQFFGPGTRLTVL.